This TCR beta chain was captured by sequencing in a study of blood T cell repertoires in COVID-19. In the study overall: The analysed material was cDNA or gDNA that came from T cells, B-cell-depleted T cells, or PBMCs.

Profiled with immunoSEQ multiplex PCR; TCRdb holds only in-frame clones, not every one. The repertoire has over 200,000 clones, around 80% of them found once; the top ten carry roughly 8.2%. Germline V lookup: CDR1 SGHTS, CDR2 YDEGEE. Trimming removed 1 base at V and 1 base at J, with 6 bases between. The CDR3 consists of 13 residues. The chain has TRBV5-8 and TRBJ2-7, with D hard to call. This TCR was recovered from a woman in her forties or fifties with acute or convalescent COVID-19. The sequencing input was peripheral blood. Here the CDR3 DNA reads TGTGCCAGCAGCTTGAGACAATCCTACGAGCAGTACTTC. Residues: CASSLRQSYEQYF.